Listed below are T cell receptor beta chains from one sample, sequenced in a study of identical twins. A single record per CDR3 protein comes from TCRdb applying MiXCR to the 5' RACE reads. The sample has about 330,000 distinct CDR3 sequences; approximately 13% are singletons. These sequences were also reported in another study, on yellow fever vaccine responses in identical twins.

Sequenced: CD8+ T cells sorted from blood. These receptors were collected from a young woman in good health. CDR3s include the opening cysteine and the closing phenylalanine or tryptophan. D genes are given only for firm matches. Not every row has a clone size; where given, it reads once, few, many or a size class.

- few TRBJ2-2 TRBV6-4 TGTGCCAGCAGTGACTTAGGTGGGAGAACCAACCCGAACACCGGGGAGCTGTTTTTT CASSDLGGRTNPNTGELFF
- many TRBJ2-1 TRBV12-3/TRBV12-4 TGTGCCAGCAGTTCCGCTGTGGGGCCTAGCTCCTACAATGAGCAGTTCTTC CASSSAVGPSSYNEQFF
- - TRBJ1-6 TRBV4-1 TGCGCCAGCAGCGAGTTCCCGGGACTCCCTAATTCACCCCTCCACTTT CASSEFPGLPNSPLHF
- - TRBJ1-2 TRBV20-1 TGCAGTGCTAGAGACCGGGACACCCACTATGGCTACACCTTC CSARDRDTHYGYTF
TRBD1 - TRBJ1-2 TRBV3-1 TGTGCCAGCAGCCAAGATCTCGGACAGGGGGCGCGAGGCTACACCTTC CASSQDLGQGARGYTF
- many TRBJ1-1 TRBV29-1 TGCAGCTCCGAGGGGCACACTGAAGCTTTCTTT CSSEGHTEAFF
- - TRBJ2-5 TRBV2 TGTGCCAGCAGTGAATTGGAGACCCAGTACTTC CASSELETQYF
- many TRBJ2-7 TRBV3-1 TGTGCCAGCAGCCTCCAGACCGGGACATTCTACGAGCAGTACTTC CASSLQTGTFYEQYF
- - TRBJ1-1 TRBV7-9 TGTGCCAGCGATCCCCGGGACACTGAAGCTTTCTTT CASDPRDTEAFF
- - TRBJ2-1 TRBV7-6 TGTGCCAGCAGCTCTCGACTAGAGAATGAGCAGTTCTTC CASSSRLENEQFF
TRBD2 few TRBJ2-1 TRBV3-1 TGTGCCAGCAGCCACCCTTTCGGGAGGGAGGGGTCTAATGAGCAGTTCTTC CASSHPFGREGSNEQFF
- - TRBJ2-7 TRBV20-1 TGCAGTGCCTTCACGGACATTCGAAGCTCCTACGAGCAGTACTTC CSAFTDIRSSYEQYF
TRBD1 - TRBJ2-7 TRBV28 TGTGCCAGCAGAGGGTCCCTCCGGGACAGCATCTACGAGCAGTACTTC CASRGSLRDSIYEQYF
TRBD2 few TRBJ2-1 TRBV27 TGTGCCAGCAGCCACCTTACGGGGGGGCCGGTTATCAATGAGCAGTTCTTC CASSHLTGGPVINEQFF
- - TRBJ1-2 TRBV27 TGTGCCAGCAGTTCCGGTCGGTACGAGGCGGGCTACACCTTC CASSSGRYEAGYTF
TRBD1 few TRBJ2-3 TRBV5-6 TGTGCCAGCAGCTTTAGAGGGGGCGGAACAGATACGCAGTATTTT CASSFRGGGTDTQYF
- - TRBJ1-4 TRBV28 TGTGCCAGCAGGCGCGGCCATACAACTAATGAAAAACTGTTTTTT CASRRGHTTNEKLFF
TRBD2 - TRBJ2-5 TRBV5-5 TGTGCCAGCAGCTTGTCCTGGACTAGGATCAAACAAGAGACCCAGTACTTC CASSLSWTRIKQETQYF
TRBD1 - TRBJ2-3 TRBV4-1 TGCGCCAGCAGCCAAGTACGGGACAGGGGAGATACGCAGTATTTT CASSQVRDRGDTQYF
TRBD1 - TRBJ1-1 TRBV20-1 TGCAGTGCAACCGGGACAGGGTCAAACACTGAAGCTTTCTTT CSATGTGSNTEAFF
TRBD1 many TRBJ1-3 TRBV9 TGTGCCAGCACCCAGACAGGGGGACTCTCTGGAAACACCATATATTTT CASTQTGGLSGNTIYF
TRBD1 few TRBJ2-4 TRBV27 TGTGCCAGCAGTTCTCGACAGGGGAGTTCCAAAAACATTCAGTACTTC CASSSRQGSSKNIQYF
TRBD2 few TRBJ2-2 TRBV6-1 TGTGCCAGCAGTCTTGAGACTAGCGGGGCGATCACCGGGGAGCTGTTTTTT CASSLETSGAITGELFF
TRBD2 - TRBJ2-1 TRBV13 TGTGCCAGCAGCCCCTCTCTCCCGTCCGGGACTAGTAGGCGGGGTGAGCAGTTCTTC CASSPSLPSGTSRRGEQFF
TRBD2 - TRBJ2-7 TRBV7-2 TGTGCCAGCAGCGTACTTGGGGGTCGGGAGGTCCCCTACGAGCAGTACTTC CASSVLGGREVPYEQYF
TRBD2 few TRBJ2-7 TRBV28 TGTGCCAGCAGTCCTAGGACTAGCGTGTACGAGCAGTACTTC CASSPRTSVYEQYF
- few TRBJ2-5 TRBV5-8 TGTGCCAGCAGCTTGGGAGCAGGGTTGGAAGAGACCCAGTACTTC CASSLGAGLEETQYF
- many TRBJ1-1 TRBV7-6 TGTGCCAGCAGCCCCAGGACGGAGAACACTGAAGCTTTCTTT CASSPRTENTEAFF
- many TRBJ1-1 TRBV4-1 TGCGCCAGCAGCCAGAACTCACAGGGGAACACTGAAGCTTTCTTT CASSQNSQGNTEAFF
- few TRBJ2-2 TRBV10-3 TGTGCCATCAGTGTAGAAGCCGGGACAAGGAACACCGGGGAGCTGTTTTTT CAISVEAGTRNTGELFF
TRBD1 few TRBJ2-1 TRBV13 TGTGCCAGCAGCCCCACGGACAGGGCCAATGAGCAGTTCTTC CASSPTDRANEQFF
- few TRBJ2-1 TRBV12-3/TRBV12-4 TGTGCCAGCACCCTAATCGGGAATGAGCAGTTCTTC CASTLIGNEQFF
- few TRBJ2-2 TRBV6-1 TGTGCCAGCAATGAGAATCGGAGGGTCACCGGGGAGCTGTTTTTT CASNENRRVTGELFF
- many TRBJ1-5 TRBV29-1 TGCAGCGTTAGGGCAGGAGAGGCACAGCCCCAGCATTTT CSVRAGEAQPQHF
- - TRBJ2-1 TRBV3-1 TGTGCCTGCAGCCAAGCTTTGGCCTCGGGTGGGCGAAACAATGAGCAGTTCTTC CACSQALASGGRNNEQFF
- - TRBJ1-1 TRBV7-9 TGTGCCAGCAGCTCCGCTACAGGGACTGAAGCTTTCTTT CASSSATGTEAFF
- many TRBJ2-1 TRBV7-8 TGTGCCAGCAGCTTAGGGATTTCTATGTGGGATGAGCAGTTCTTC CASSLGISMWDEQFF
TRBD2 - TRBJ2-4 TRBV7-8 TGTGCCAGCAGCTTAGCGGCTAGCGGGGGGGCCAAAGCCAAAAACATTCAGTACTTC CASSLAASGGAKAKNIQYF
- few TRBJ1-4 TRBV7-9 TGTGCCAGCAGCTCCCAACAGGGCCCTAATGAAAAACTGTTTTTT CASSSQQGPNEKLFF
- many TRBJ1-1 TRBV9 TGTGCCAGCAGCCTGACAGGAACGAACACTGAAGCTTTCTTT CASSLTGTNTEAFF
TRBD2 many TRBJ2-3 TRBV27 TGTGCCAGCTATAGCGGGAGATTCGCAGATACGCAGTATTTT CASYSGRFADTQYF
- - TRBJ2-7 TRBV5-5 TGTGCCAGCAGCTTAATAAGGGACGGCTCCTACGAGCAGTACTTC CASSLIRDGSYEQYF